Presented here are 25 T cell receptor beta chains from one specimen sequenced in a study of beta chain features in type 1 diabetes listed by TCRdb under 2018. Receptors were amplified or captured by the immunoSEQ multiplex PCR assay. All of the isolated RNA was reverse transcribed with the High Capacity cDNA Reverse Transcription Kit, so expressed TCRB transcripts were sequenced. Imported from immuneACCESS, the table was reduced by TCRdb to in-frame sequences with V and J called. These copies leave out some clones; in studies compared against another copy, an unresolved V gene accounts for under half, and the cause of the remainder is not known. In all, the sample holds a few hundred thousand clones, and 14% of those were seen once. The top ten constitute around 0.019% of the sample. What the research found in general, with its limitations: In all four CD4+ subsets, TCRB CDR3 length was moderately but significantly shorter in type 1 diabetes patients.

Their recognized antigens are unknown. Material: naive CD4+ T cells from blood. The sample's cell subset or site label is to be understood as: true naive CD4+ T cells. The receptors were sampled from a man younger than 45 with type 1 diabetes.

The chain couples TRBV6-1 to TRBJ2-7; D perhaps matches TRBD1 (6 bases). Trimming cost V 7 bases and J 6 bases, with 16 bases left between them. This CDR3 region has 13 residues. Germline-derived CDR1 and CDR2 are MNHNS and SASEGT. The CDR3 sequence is CASTEGGRGEQYF. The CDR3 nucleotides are TGTGCCAGCACCGAAGGGGGTAGGGGCGAGCAGTACTTC.

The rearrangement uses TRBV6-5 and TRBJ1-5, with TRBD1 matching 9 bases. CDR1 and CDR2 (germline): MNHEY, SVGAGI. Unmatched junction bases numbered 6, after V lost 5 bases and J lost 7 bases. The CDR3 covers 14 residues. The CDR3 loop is CASSRGQGHQPQHF. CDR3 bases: TGTGCCAGCAGTCGGGGACAGGGACACCAGCCCCAGCATTTT.

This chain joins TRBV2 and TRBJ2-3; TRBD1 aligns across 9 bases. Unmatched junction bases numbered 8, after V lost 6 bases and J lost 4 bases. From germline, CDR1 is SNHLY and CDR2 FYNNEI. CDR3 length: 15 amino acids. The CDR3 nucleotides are TGTGCCAGCAGAACCGACAGGGGGTTCGCAGATACGCAGTATTTT. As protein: CASRTDRGFADTQYF.

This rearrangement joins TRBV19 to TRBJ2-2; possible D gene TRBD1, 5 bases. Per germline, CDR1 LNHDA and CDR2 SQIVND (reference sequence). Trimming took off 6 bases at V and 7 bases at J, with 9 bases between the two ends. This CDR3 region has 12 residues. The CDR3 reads CASSLQVGELFF. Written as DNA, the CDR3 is TGTGCCAGTAGCCTACAGGTCGGGGAGCTGTTTTTT.

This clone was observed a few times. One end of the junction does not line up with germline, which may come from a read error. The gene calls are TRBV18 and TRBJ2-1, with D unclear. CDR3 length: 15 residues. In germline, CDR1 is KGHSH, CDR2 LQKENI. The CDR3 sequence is CASSLSAPSDNEQFF. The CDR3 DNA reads TGTGCCAGCTCACTGAGCGCCCCCTCCGACAATGAGCAGTTCTTC.

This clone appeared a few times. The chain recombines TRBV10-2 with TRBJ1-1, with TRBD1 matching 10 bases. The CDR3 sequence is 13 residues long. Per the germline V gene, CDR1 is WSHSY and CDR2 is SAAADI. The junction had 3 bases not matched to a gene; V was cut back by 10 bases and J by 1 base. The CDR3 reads CAIRQGANTEAFF. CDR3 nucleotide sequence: TGCGCCATAAGACAGGGGGCGAACACTGAAGCTTTCTTT.

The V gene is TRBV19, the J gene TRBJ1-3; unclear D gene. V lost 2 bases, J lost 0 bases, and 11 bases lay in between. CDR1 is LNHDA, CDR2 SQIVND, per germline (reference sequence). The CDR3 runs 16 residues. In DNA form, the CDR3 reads TGTGCCAGTAGTATACAAGCACCTCACTCTGGAAACACCATATATTTT. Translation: CASSIQAPHSGNTIYF.

CDR3 coding DNA: TGCGCCAGCAGCTCTTATGGGGACAGCCTCGTCACAGATACGCAGTATTTT. Translation gives CASSSYGDSLVTDTQYF. This chain connects TRBV5-1 to TRBJ2-3; 7 bases line up with TRBD1. The trim removed 3 bases at V and 2 bases at J, leaving 12 bases unmatched. This CDR3 is 17 amino acids long. Germline assignment: CDR1 SGHRS and CDR2 YFSETQ.

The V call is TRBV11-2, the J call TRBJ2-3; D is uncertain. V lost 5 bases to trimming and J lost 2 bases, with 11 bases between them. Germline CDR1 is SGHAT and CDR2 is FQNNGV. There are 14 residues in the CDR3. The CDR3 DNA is TGTGCCAGCAGCCCAGTGGCAGACACAGATACGCAGTATTTT. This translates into CASSPVADTDTQYF.

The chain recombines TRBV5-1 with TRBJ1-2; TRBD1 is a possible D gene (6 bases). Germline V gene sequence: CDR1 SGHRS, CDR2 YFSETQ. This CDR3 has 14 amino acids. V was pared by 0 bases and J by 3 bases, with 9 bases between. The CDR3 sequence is CASSLGQEDYGYTF. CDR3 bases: TGCGCCAGCAGCTTGGGACAGGAGGACTATGGCTACACCTTC.

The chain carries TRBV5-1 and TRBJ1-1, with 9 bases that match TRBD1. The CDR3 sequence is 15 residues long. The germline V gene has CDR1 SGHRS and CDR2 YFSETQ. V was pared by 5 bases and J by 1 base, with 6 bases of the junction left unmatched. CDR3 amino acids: CASRYRGLGNTEAFF. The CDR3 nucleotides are TGCGCCAGCAGGTACAGGGGGCTTGGGAACACTGAAGCTTTCTTT.

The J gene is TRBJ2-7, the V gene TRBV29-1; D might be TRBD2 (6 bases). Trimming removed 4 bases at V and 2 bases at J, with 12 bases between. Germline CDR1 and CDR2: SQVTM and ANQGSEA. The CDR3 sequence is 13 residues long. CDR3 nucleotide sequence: TGCAGCGTTGGGGGGGTCCCTCCCTACGAGCAGTACTTC. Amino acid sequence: CSVGGVPPYEQYF.

CDR3 nucleotide sequence: TGTGCCAGCCGGACTAGCGCATACGAGCAGTACTTC. It codes for CASRTSAYEQYF. The chain has TRBV6-5 and TRBJ2-7, with 9 bases that match TRBD2. Trimming cost V 8 bases and J 4 bases; bases outside gene matches: 3. From germline, CDR1 is MNHEY and CDR2 SVGAGI. CDR3 length: 12 amino acids.

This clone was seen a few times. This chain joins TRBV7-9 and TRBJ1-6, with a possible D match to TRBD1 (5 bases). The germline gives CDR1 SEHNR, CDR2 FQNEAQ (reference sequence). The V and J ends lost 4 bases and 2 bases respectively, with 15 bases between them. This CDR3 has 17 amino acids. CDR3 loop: CASSSSGGVAYNSPLHF. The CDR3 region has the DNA TGTGCCAGCAGCTCCTCGGGGGGAGTTGCCTATAATTCACCCCTCCACTTT.

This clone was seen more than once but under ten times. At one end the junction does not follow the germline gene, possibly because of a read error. CDR3: CASSQGRQALF. For the CDR3, the DNA is TGTGCCAGTAGTCAGGGACGACAGGCGCTCTTT. The chain has TRBV19 and TRBJ1-1, with D tentatively TRBD1 (6 bases). The V gene's germline CDR1 is LNHDA and CDR2 SQIVND (reference sequence). The CDR3 consists of 11 residues.

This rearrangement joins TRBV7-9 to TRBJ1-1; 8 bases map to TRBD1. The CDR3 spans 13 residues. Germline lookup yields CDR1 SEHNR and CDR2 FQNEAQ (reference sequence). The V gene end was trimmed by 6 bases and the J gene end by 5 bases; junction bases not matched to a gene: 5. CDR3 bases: TGTGCCAGCAGGGGACAGGCGGGTACTGAAGCTTTCTTT. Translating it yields CASRGQAGTEAFF.

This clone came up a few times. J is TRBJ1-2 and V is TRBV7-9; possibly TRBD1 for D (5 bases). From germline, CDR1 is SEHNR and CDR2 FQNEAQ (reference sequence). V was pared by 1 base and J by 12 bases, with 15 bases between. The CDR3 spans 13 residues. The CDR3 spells CASSLGASGIDTF. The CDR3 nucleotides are TGTGCCAGCAGCTTAGGAGCATCAGGGATTGACACCTTC.

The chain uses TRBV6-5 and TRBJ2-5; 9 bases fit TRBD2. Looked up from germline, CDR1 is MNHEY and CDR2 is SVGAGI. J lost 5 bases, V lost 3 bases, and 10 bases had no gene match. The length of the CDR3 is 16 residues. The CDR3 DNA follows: TGTGCCAGCAGTTATAGCGGGCAGCGGGGGGTCGAGACCCAGTACTTC. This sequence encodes CASSYSGQRGVETQYF.

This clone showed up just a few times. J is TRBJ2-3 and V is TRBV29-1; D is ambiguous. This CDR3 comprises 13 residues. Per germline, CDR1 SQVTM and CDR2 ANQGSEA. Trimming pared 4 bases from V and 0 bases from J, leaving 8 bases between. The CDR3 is CSVVAESTDTQYF. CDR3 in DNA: TGCAGCGTTGTTGCGGAGAGCACAGATACGCAGTATTTT.

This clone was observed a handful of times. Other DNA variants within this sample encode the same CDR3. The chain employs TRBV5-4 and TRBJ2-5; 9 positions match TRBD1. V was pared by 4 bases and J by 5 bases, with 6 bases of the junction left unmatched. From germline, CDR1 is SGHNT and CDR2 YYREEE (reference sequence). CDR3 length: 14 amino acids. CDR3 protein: CASSQQGARETQYF. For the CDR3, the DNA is TGTGCCAGCAGCCAACAGGGGGCTCGGGAGACCCAGTACTTC.

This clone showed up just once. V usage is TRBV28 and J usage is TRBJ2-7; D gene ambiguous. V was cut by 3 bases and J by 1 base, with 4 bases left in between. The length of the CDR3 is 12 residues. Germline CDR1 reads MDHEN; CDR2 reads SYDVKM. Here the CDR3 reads CASSFQSYEQYF. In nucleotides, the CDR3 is TGTGCCAGCAGTTTCCAATCCTACGAGCAGTACTTC. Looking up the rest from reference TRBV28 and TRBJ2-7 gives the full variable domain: DVKVTQSSRYLVKRTGEKVFLECVQDMDHENMFWYRQDPGLGLRLIYFSYDVKMKEKGDIPEGYSVSREKKERFSLILESASTNQTSMYLCASSFQSYEQYFGPGTRLTVT.

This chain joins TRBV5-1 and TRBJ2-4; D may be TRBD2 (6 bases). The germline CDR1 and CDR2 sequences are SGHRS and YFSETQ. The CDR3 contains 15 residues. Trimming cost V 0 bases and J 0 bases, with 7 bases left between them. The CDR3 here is CASSLGSGAKNIQYF. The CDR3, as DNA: TGCGCCAGCAGCTTGGGTAGCGGAGCCAAAAACATTCAGTACTTC. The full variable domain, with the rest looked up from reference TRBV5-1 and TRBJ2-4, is KAGVTQTPRYLIKTRGQQVTLSCSPISGHRSVSWYQQTPGQGLQFLFEYFSETQRNKGNFPGRFSGRQFSNSRSEMNVSTLELGDSALYLCASSLGSGAKNIQYFGAGTRLSVL.

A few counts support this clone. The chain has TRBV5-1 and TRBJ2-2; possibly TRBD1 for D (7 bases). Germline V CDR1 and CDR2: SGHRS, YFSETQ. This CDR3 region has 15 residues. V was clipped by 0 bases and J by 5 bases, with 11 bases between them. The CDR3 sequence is CASSLVQGRTGELFF. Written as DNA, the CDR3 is TGCGCCAGCAGCTTGGTACAGGGGAGGACCGGGGAGCTGTTTTTT.

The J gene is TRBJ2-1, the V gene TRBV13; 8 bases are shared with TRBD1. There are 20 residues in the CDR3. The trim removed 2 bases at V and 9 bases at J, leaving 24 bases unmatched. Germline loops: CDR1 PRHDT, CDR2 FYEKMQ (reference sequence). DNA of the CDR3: TGTGCCAGCAGCTTAACCCCCTGGGACAGGCTGCCTTCCCCCAAAAGTGAGCAGTTCTTC. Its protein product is CASSLTPWDRLPSPKSEQFF.

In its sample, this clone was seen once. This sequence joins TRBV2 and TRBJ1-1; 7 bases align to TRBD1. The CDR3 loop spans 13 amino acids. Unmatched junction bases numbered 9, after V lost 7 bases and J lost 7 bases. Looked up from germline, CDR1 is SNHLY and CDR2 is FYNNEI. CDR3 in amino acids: CASTRQGLGEAFF. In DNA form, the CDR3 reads TGTGCCAGCACCCGACAGGGTTTGGGTGAAGCTTTCTTT. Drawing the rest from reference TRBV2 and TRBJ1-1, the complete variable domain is EPEVTQTPSHQVTQMGQEVILRCVPISNHLYFYWYRQILGQKVEFLVSFYNNEISEKSEIFDDQFSVERPDGSNFTLKIRSTKLEDSAMYFCASTRQGLGEAFFGQGTRLTVV.